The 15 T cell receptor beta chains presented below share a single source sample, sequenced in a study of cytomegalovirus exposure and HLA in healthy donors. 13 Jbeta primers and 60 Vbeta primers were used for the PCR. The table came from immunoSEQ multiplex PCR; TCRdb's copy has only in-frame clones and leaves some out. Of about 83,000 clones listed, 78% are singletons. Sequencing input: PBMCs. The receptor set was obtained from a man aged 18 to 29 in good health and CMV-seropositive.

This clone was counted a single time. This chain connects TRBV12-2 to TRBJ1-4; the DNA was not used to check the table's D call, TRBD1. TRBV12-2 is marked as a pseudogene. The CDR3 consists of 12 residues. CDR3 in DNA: TGTGCAAGTCGTGCCGACAGAACGGTCCTGTTTTTT. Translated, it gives CASRADRTVLFF.

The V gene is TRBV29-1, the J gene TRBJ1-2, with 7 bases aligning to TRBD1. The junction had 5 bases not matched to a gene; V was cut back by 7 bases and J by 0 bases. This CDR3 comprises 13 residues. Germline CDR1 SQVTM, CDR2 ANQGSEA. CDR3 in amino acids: CSASTGTNYGYTF. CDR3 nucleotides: TGCAGCGCTTCGACAGGGACTAACTATGGCTACACCTTC. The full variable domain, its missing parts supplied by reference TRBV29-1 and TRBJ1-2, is SAVISQKPSRDICQRGTSLTIQCQVDSQVTMMFWYRQQPGQSLTLIATANQGSEATYESGFVIDKFPISRPNLTFSTLTVSNMSPEDSSIYLCSASTGTNYGYTFGSGTRLTVV.

The CDR3 DNA follows: TGTGCCAGCAGTTCCAGGCGACAAAACATTCAGTACTTC. Translation: CASSSRRQNIQYF. V is TRBV2 and J is TRBJ2-4; D uncertain. The V end lost 5 bases, the J end lost 5 bases, and 10 bases lay between the germline ends. CDR1 SNHLY and CDR2 FYNNEI come from the germline V gene. This CDR3 is 13 amino acids long.

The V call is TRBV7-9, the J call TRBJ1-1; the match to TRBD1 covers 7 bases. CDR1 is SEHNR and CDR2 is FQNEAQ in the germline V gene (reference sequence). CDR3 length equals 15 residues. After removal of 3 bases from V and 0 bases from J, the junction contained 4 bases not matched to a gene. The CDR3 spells CASSFTTGMNTEAFF. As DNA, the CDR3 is TGTGCCAGCAGCTTTACGACAGGGATGAACACTGAAGCTTTCTTT. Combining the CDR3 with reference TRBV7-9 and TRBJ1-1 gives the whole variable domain DTGVSQNPRHKITKRGQNVTFRCDPISEHNRLYWYRQTLGQGPEFLTYFQNEAQLEKSRLLSDRFSAERPKGSFSTLEIQRTEQGDSAMYLCASSFTTGMNTEAFFGQGTRLTVV.

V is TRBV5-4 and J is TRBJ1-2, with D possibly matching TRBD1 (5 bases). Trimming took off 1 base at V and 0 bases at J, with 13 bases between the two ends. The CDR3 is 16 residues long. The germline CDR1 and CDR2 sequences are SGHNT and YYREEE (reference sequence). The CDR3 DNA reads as TGTGCCAGCAGCTTGTCCCAGGGCAGACCTAACTATGGCTACACCTTC. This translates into CASSLSQGRPNYGYTF.

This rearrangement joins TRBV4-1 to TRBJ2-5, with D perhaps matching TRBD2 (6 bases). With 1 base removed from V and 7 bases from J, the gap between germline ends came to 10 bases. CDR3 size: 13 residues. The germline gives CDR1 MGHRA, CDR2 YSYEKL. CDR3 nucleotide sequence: TGCGCCAGCAGCCAAGTTCGGGAGACGACCCAGTACTTC. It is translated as CASSQVRETTQYF.

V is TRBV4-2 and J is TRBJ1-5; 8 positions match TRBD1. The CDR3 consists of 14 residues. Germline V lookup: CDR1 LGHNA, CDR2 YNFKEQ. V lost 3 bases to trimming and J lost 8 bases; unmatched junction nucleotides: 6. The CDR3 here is CASSQQGAREPQHF. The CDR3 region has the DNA TGTGCCAGCAGCCAGCAGGGGGCGCGTGAGCCCCAGCATTTT.

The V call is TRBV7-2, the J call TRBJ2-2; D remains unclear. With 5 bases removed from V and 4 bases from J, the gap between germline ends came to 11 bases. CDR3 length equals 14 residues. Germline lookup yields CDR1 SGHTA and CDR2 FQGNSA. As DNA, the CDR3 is TGTGCCAGCAGCCCAGACTTTTCCACCGGGGAGCTGTTTTTT. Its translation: CASSPDFSTGELFF.

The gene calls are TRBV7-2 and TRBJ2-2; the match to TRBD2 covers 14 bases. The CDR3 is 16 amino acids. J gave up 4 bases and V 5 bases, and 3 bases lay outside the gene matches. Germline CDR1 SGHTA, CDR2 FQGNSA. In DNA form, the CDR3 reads TGTGCCAGCAGCCTGGGACTAGCGGGAGCCACCGGGGAGCTGTTTTTT. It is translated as CASSLGLAGATGELFF.

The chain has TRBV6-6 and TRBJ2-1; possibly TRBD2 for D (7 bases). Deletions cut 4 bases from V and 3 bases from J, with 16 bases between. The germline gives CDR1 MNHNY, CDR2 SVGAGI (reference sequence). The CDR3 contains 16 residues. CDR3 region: CASSLGGGSNYNEQFF. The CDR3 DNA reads TGTGCCAGCAGTTTGGGAGGGGGGAGTAACTACAATGAGCAGTTCTTC.

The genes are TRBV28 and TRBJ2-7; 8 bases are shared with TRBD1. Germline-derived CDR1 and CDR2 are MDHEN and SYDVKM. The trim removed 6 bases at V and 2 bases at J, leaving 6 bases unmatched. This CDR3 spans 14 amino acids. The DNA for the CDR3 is TGTGCCAGCAGGTCCCCGGGACAGGCCTACGAGCAGTACTTC. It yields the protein CASRSPGQAYEQYF. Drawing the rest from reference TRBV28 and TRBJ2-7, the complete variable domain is DVKVTQSSRYLVKRTGEKVFLECVQDMDHENMFWYRQDPGLGLRLIYFSYDVKMKEKGDIPEGYSVSREKKERFSLILESASTNQTSMYLCASRSPGQAYEQYFGPGTRLTVT.

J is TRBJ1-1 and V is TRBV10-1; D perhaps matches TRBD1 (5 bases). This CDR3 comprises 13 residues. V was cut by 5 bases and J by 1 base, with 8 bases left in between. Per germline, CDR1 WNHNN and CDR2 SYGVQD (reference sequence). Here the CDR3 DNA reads TGCGCCAGCAGTAAGACAGCGAACACTGAAGCTTTCTTT. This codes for CASSKTANTEAFF.

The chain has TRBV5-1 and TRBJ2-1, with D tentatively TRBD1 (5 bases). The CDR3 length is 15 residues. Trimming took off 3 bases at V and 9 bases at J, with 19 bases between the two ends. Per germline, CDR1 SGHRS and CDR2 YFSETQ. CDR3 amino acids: CASSSDQGTIGEQFF. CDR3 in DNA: TGCGCCAGCAGCTCCGACCAGGGTACGATTGGTGAGCAGTTCTTC.

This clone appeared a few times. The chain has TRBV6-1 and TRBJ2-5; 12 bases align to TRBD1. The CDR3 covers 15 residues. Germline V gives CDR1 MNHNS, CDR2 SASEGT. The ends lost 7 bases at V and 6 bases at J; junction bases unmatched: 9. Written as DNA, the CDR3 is TGTGCCAGCAATATTGGGACAGGGGGCGTAAAGACCCAGTACTTC. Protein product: CASNIGTGGVKTQYF.

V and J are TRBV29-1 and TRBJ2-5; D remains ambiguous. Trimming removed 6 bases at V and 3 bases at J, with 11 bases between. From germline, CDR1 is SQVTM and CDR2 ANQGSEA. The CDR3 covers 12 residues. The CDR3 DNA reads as TGCAGCGTCGCCTCCACTAAAGAGACCCAGTACTTC. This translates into CSVASTKETQYF.